This TCR beta chain was identified during a study of T cells in Graves' hyperthyroidism and ophthalmopathy. Findings and caveats of the study: In the analysis, a 13 V-J model separated ophthalmopathy from stable hyperthyroidism.

The CDR3 regions of TCR beta were amplified from RNA transcripts. The study used the HTBI primer set for a first-round RT-PCR of the TCR CDR3. TCRdb passed the multiplex PCR reads through MiXCR, listing each CDR3 protein once. The profile shows approximately 700,000 distinct CDR3 sequences, about 45% of them singletons. From germline, CDR1 is KGHDR and CDR2 SFDVKD. This CDR3 contains 16 residues. Trimming pared 2 bases from V and 5 bases from J, leaving 17 bases between. This clonotype was counted once. Its antigen remains unknown. This receptor was taken from an adult man with Graves' disease, either hyperthyroidism or ophthalmopathy (not recorded which). The chain has TRBV24-1 and TRBJ2-5; D assignment may be TRBD1 or TRBD2 (6 bases each). Sequenced: peripheral blood or thyroid tissue (not recorded which). The CDR3 DNA sequence: TGTGCCACCAGTGATTCAGGCAGGGGTGGAGGGGAGACCCAGTACTTC. This translates into CATSDSGRGGGETQYF.